This T cell receptor beta chain was found in a study of identical twins. General study findings and limits: Beta clonotypes that were abundant in cord blood contained fewer insertions, a pattern absent from memory repertoires.

The CDR3 runs to 13 residues. Per the germline V gene, CDR1 is DFQATT and CDR2 is SNEGSKA (reference sequence). As concerns this clonotype: Its matching antigen is unknown.

Healthy Caucasian individuals made up all the donors. MiXCR, run by TCRdb on the 5' RACE reads, gives a single entry per CDR3 protein. The table shows hundreds of thousands of distinct CDR3 sequences, with 9% to 15% occurring only once. The sample was also reused in another study, on yellow fever vaccine responses in identical twins. That paper states: Twins' T cell vaccine responses reportedly looked partly convergent, partly personalized.

This TCR derives from a young woman in good health. The sample consisted of PBMCs. The rearrangement joins TRBV20-1 to TRBJ2-3; TRBD2 agrees at 11 bases. Here the CDR3 DNA reads TGCAGAATTAGCGGGGGGGTCACAGATACGCAGTATTTT. It codes for CRISGGVTDTQYF.